This TCR beta chain was observed in a study of CD8+CD57+ T cells in acquired aplastic anemia. This clonotype was counted many times. Trimming removed 0 bases at V and 2 bases at J, with 0 bases between. The CDR3 sequence is 12 residues long. Germline V gene data show CDR1 as SGHTA and CDR2 as FQGNSA. Genomic DNA acted as the template from which TCR beta VDJ combination and CDR3 sequence profiling were carried out. Each CDR3 protein gets one entry after TCRdb re-called the reads with MiXCR. The sample yields some 240,000 distinct CDR3 sequences, 30% to 40% seen once. V gene TRBV7-2 combines with J gene TRBJ2-3; D remains ambiguous. The sample comprised sorted CD4+, CD8+, or CD8+CD57+ T cells (not recorded which) from PBMCs. This sequence originates from a human donor in good health, serving as a control. CDR3 sequence (DNA): TGTGCCAGCAGCTTAGCCACAGATACGCAGTATTTT. It yields the protein CASSLATDTQYF. The whole variable domain, remainder taken from reference TRBV7-2 and TRBJ2-3, is GAGVSQSPSNKVTEKGKDVELRCDPISGHTALYWYRQSLGQGLEFLIYFQGNSAPDKSGLPSDRFSAERTGGSVSTLTIQRTQQEDSAVYLCASSLATDTQYFGPGTRLTVL.